This TCR beta chain was recovered during a study of blood T cells in healthy people across ages (dated by TCRdb to the mid-2010s). Regarding the complete study: In model experiments, template switching captured about one uniquely barcoded TCR beta cDNA molecule for every two T cells. The study measured age-related changes in TCR beta repertoire diversity using deep sequencing normalized with unique cDNA molecular identifiers. Four age groups were formed from the donors: young (average approximately 17 years), middle-aged (approximately 40), aged (62) and long-lived (less than 85). Donors of different ages were randomly distributed across sequencing lanes to avoid experimental bias. Two additional independent replicas of 1 million unique cDNA reads from the same blood draw were analyzed for two donors (one aged 18 to 30 and one aged 80 or older).

Preparation of the library involved 5' RACE. The sequencer was an Illumina HiSeq 2500. The second PCR ran for roughly 7 to 11 cycles and used a J-beta primer mix along with a sample-barcoded 5' primer. Each TCR beta cDNA molecule received a unique molecular identifier from a template-switch 5' adaptor carrying 12 random nucleotides. Each sample yielded at least 2.5 million CDR3-containing paired-end reads. First-strand cDNA synthesis was performed from all RNA using the Mint cDNA synthesis kit, with priming by a TRBC-specific oligonucleotide. Following uracil-DNA glycosylase treatment, a first 18-cycle PCR with universal primers M1SS and BC2_uni_R was performed on all cDNA. The authors processed their data as follows. For normalization, 1 million high-quality reads, each with a distinct molecular identifier, were randomly selected from each sample. Reads with shared molecular identifiers were discarded instead of being binned into consensus sequences. MiTCR, run with a Q25 quality threshold and the strictest error-elimination algorithm, handled CDR3 identification, clonotype clustering and error correction. A nonparametric unseen species model with Euler transformation was used to estimate lower-bound total TCR beta diversity. TCRdb applied fastp at Q25 and MiXCR to the public reads, then kept only in-frame beta chains. Records with the same CDR3 protein are collapsed into one entry carrying the most frequent genes and DNA. The V and J calls here are based on TCRdb, not the publication. A total of fewer than 700,000 distinct CDR3 sequences appear in this sample, 40% to 50% of them only once. Jointly, the top ten make up around 30% of the sample.

Its CDR3 holds 14 amino acids, cysteine through phenylalanine. The sequence is cut down to CDR3 DNA, 42 bases in frame from base 1. As encoded in the germline V gene (reference sequence), CDR1 is GTSNPN while CDR2 is SVGIG. In its sample, this clonotype was seen a few times. What this receptor recognizes is not known. It has no much larger one-base neighbor in the sample; base qualities were not kept. Overall results and qualifications from the work: Estimates of total diversity from one million sequenced T cells were regarded as lower bounds and underestimates. As age increased, observed TCR beta diversity per million T cells dropped in a roughly linear way, and a significant reduction was already evident by age 40. Conclusive comparison of naive and antigen-experienced compartments was prevented by the profiling of bulk unsorted PBMCs. The percentage of naive T cells measured by flow cytometry correlated strongly with observed TCR beta diversity. Compared with the aged group, more naive CD4+ T cells, fewer expanded clones and increased TCR diversity were shown by the long-lived group, suggesting age selection. Because donor CMV infection status was unknown, age-related changes in expanded clonotypes were potentially confounded.

Systemically healthy Caucasian individuals from Russia, approximately 39 in total and aged roughly 6 to 90 years, were included as donors. Each donor gave 8 to 10 milliliters of peripheral blood, drawn into EDTA-treated Vacutainer tubes. Ficoll-Paque density-gradient centrifugation was used to isolate PBMCs, with at least 7 million obtained per sample. Trizol reagent was used to extract total RNA from the PBMCs, yielding at least 5 micrograms per sample. For every donor, flow cytometry on a PBMC aliquot measured the percentage of naive CD45RAhigh/CD27high T cells. Sequencing input: blood. This TCR came from a man at least 80 years old in good health. The receptor chain draws on TRBV30 and TRBJ2-7, with a tentative D gene TRBD2 over 7 matching bases. The J call may be wrong; the DNA end is better matched by TRBJ2-5. The CDR3: CAWSVGGGVKTQYF. The DNA reads TGTGCCTGGAGTGTAGGGGGGGGAGTAAAGACCCAGTACTTC.